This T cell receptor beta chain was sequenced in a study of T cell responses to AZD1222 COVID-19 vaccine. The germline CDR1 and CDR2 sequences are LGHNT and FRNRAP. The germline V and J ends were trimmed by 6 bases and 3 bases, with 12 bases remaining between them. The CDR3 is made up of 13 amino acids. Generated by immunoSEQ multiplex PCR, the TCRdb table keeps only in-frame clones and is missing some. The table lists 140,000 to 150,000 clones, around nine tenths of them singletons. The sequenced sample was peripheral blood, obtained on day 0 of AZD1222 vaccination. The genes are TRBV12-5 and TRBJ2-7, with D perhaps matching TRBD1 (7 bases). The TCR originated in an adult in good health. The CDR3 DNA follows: TGTGCTAGTGGCCCGCGGGACAGCTACGAGCAGTACTTC. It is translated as CASGPRDSYEQYF.